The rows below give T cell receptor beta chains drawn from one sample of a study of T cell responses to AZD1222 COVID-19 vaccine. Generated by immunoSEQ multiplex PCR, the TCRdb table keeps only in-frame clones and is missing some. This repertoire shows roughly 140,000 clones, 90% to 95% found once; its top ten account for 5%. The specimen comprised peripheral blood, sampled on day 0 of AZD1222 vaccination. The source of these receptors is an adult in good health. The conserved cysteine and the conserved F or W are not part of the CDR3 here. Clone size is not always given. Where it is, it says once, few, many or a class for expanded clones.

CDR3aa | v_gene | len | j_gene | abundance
ASSFTSGGEQY | TRBV7-9 | 11 | TRBJ2-7 | -
ASSYPSRGVETQY | TRBV6-2/TRBV6-3 | 13 | TRBJ2-5 | -
ASTQLGGRALYEQY | TRBV7-2 | 14 | TRBJ2-7 | -
ASSSLGVDQY | TRBV7-2 | 10 | TRBJ2-4 | -
ASSGNPYGYT | TRBV18 | 10 | TRBJ1-2 | -
ASSITSGSSNEQF | TRBV19 | 13 | TRBJ2-1 | -
ASRGEGDNTGYT | TRBV6-5 | 12 | TRBJ1-2 | -
SVEGQGALYGYT | TRBV29-1 | 12 | TRBJ1-2 | -
ASSLYRELF | TRBV28 | 9 | TRBJ2-2 | -
ASSLIQKTNTGELF | TRBV7-2 | 14 | TRBJ2-2 | -
ASSPPRGSSGANVLT | TRBV18 | 15 | TRBJ2-6 | few
ASSLAAVRGGEQY | TRBV7-2 | 13 | TRBJ2-7 | -
ASSPLDRGNQPQH | TRBV27 | 13 | TRBJ1-5 | -
ASSDRQGIIEELF | TRBV6-1 | 13 | TRBJ2-2 | -
ASSDSGGGF | TRBV2 | 9 | TRBJ1-4 | -
ASSKRHIQGHQETQY | TRBV21-1 | 15 | TRBJ2-5 | -
SVAGLAGVNEQY | TRBV29-1 | 12 | TRBJ2-7 | -
ASSLYGHGGQGGVPQH | TRBV27 | 16 | TRBJ1-5 | once
ASSELSGRLGNEQF | TRBV11-2 | 14 | TRBJ2-1 | -
ACRGGPNEQF | TRBV7-9 | 10 | TRBJ2-1 | -
ASSTPRLAGSYEQY | TRBV28 | 14 | TRBJ2-7 | few
ASSGGGRDRQETQY | TRBV9 | 14 | TRBJ2-5 | -
ATSDGTSGNNEQF | TRBV24-1 | 13 | TRBJ2-1 | -
ASSFQGHSSEQY | TRBV28 | 12 | TRBJ2-7 | -
ASSQDFGSSNQPQH | TRBV4-3 | 14 | TRBJ1-5 | once
ASSAHRGRHEQY | TRBV11-2 | 12 | TRBJ2-7 | -
ASSSGQLAKNIQY | TRBV11-2 | 13 | TRBJ2-4 | once
ASSQGQVASYEQY | TRBV6-5 | 13 | TRBJ2-7 | -
ASSPIDTGELF | TRBV27 | 11 | TRBJ2-2 | few
ASSTGLAGVQY | TRBV19 | 11 | TRBJ2-5 | -
ASSYTGQVRGYT | TRBV6-2/TRBV6-3 | 12 | TRBJ1-2 | -
ASRSRSRGPYEQY | TRBV28 | 13 | TRBJ2-7 | -
ASSALFDYNEQF | TRBV7-6 | 12 | TRBJ2-1 | once
ASSHRGRTSVNEQY | TRBV3-1/TRBV3-2 | 14 | TRBJ2-7 | many
ASSPDRRANQPQH | TRBV19 | 13 | TRBJ1-5 | -
ASSSPSGVPYNEQF | TRBV28 | 14 | TRBJ2-1 | -
ASSLISGTVPSGNTIY | TRBV11-2 | 16 | TRBJ1-3 | once
ASSEGQTAF | TRBV2 | 9 | TRBJ1-1 | once
ASNRGPTYEQY | TRBV5-6 | 11 | TRBJ2-7 | -
ASSTGGVRYGYT | TRBV28 | 12 | TRBJ1-2 | -
ASSVRQGAGELF | TRBV9 | 12 | TRBJ2-2 | -
ASSVGSQGAHYGYT | TRBV9 | 14 | TRBJ1-2 | once